The 14 T cell receptor beta chains reported below all come from one sample, sequenced in a study of neurological immune-mediated disorders. TCRdb reanalysed the 5' RACE reads using MiXCR and keeps one entry per CDR3 protein. This table has over 25,000 distinct CDR3 sequences, 9.5% to 13% appearing once. The sequenced material came from PBMCs. These receptors originate from an older woman in good health.

This clonotype was detected many times. This chain links TRBV12-3 or TRBV12-4 with TRBJ1-2; 8 positions match TRBD1. CDR3 length equals 13 residues. V lost 6 bases and J lost 7; bases outside the gene matches: 7. The CDR3 loop reads CASRTGVGGGYTF. CDR3 bases: TGTGCCAGCAGGACAGGGGTCGGCGGTGGCTACACCTTC.

This clonotype was counted many times. CDR3 region: CSAPPRFGVRAGELFF. The CDR3 region has the DNA TGCAGTGCTCCTCCCCGCTTCGGGGTGAGGGCCGGGGAGCTGTTTTTT. The V and J genes are TRBV20-1 and TRBJ2-2; possibly TRBD2 for D (5 bases). The CDR3 has 16 amino acids. Germline V gives CDR1 DFQATT, CDR2 SNEGSKA (reference sequence). V shed 5 bases and J shed 6 bases, with 22 bases lying between them.

This clonotype was recorded many times. The gene calls are TRBV20-1 and TRBJ2-2, with D perhaps matching TRBD1 (5 bases). The V gene lost 3 bases and the J gene lost 2 bases, with 7 bases spanning the gap. The CDR3 covers 13 residues. Germline CDR1 and CDR2: DFQATT and SNEGSKA (reference sequence). CDR3 DNA sequence: TGCAGTGCTAGGGGGCCTAACACCGGGGAGCTGTTTTTT. Encoded protein: CSARGPNTGELFF.

By sample share, this clonotype is medium-sized (0.01 to 0.1%). The rearrangement uses TRBV29-1 and TRBJ2-5; TRBD1 might be the D (5 bases). Trimming took 6 bases from V and 5 from J, leaving 19 bases between them. Looked up from germline, CDR1 is SQVTM and CDR2 is ANQGSEA. CDR3 length equals 14 residues. Here the CDR3 reads CSVETASVGETQYF. DNA of the CDR3: TGCAGCGTCGAGACAGCATCGGTTGGGGAGACCCAGTACTTC.

This clonotype was counted at least ten times. V usage is TRBV5-1 and J usage is TRBJ1-1; a weak D match, TRBD1 (5 bases). This CDR3 is 13 amino acids long. Germline V gives CDR1 SGHRS, CDR2 YFSETQ. Trimming shortened V by 4 bases and J by 0 bases, and 7 bases separated the two germline ends. This CDR3 reads CASSQGVNTEAFF. CDR3 in DNA: TGCGCCAGCAGCCAGGGAGTGAACACTGAAGCTTTCTTT.

This clonotype has a count of ten or more. V is TRBV18 and J is TRBJ2-1, with 10 bases aligning to TRBD1. The CDR3 consists of 16 residues. The germline V gene encodes CDR1 KGHSH and CDR2 LQKENI. With V trimmed by 3 bases and J by 7 bases, 9 bases remained unmatched. As DNA, the CDR3 is TGTGCCAGCTCACCGTATACCGGGACAGGGGCGAATGAGCAGTTCTTC. Translation gives CASSPYTGTGANEQFF.

This clonotype was picked up many times. V is TRBV6-1 and J is TRBJ2-7, with 7 bases aligning to TRBD1. Germline CDR1 and CDR2: MNHNS and SASEGT. CDR3 length equals 13 residues. J lost 5 bases, V lost 5 bases, and 6 bases had no gene match. The CDR3, as DNA: TGTGCCAGCAGTCGACAGGGATTTAACGAGCAGTACTTC. This translates into CASSRQGFNEQYF.

This clonotype was found many times. The genes are TRBV5-6 and TRBJ2-5; either TRBD1 or TRBD2 may fit D (5 bases each). Germline V gene lookup returns CDR1 SGHDT and CDR2 YYEEEE. This CDR3 has 19 amino acids. Between the trimmed V and J ends, which lost 1 base and 4 bases, there was a span of 26 bases. The CDR3 sequence is CASSLIGEKRDLAGETQYF. The CDR3 nucleotides read TGTGCCAGCAGCTTGATAGGCGAAAAAAGGGACCTGGCGGGAGAGACCCAGTACTTC.

Ten or more counts support this clonotype. V is TRBV14 and J is TRBJ2-1; TRBD2 matches at 7 bases. This CDR3 contains 15 residues. With 5 bases clipped from V and 0 bases from J, the junction kept 4 bases outside the gene matches. Germline assignment: CDR1 SGHDN and CDR2 FVKESK. The CDR3 DNA reads as TGTGCCAGCAGCTTGCGGGGGAGCTCCTACAATGAGCAGTTCTTC. Protein: CASSLRGSSYNEQFF.

Many counts were recorded for this clonotype. The genes are TRBV12-3 or TRBV12-4 and TRBJ1-2, with unresolved D. V was clipped by 11 bases and J by 6 bases, with 16 bases between them. This CDR3 region has 12 residues. The CDR3 DNA reads as TGTGCCGCCAGTACTGCTGGGGATGGCTACACCTTC. The encoded protein is CAASTAGDGYTF.

This clonotype was observed at least ten times. This chain uses TRBV20-1 with TRBJ2-5; 12 positions match TRBD2. The junction had 4 bases not matched to a gene; V was cut back by 6 bases and J by 5 bases. In germline, CDR1 is DFQATT, CDR2 SNEGSKA (reference sequence). There are 13 residues in the CDR3. The CDR3 loop is CSAPSGGAETQYF. The DNA for the CDR3 is TGCAGTGCCCCTAGCGGGGGGGCGGAGACCCAGTACTTC.

This clonotype was seen at least ten times. The chain combines TRBV5-5 with TRBJ1-3; possible D gene TRBD1, 6 bases. The germline CDR1 and CDR2 sequences are SGHKS and YYEKEE (reference sequence). Trimming removed 0 bases at V and 0 bases at J, with 7 bases between. This CDR3 has 15 residues. The CDR3 protein is CASSLGDNSGNTIYF. The CDR3 coding sequence is TGTGCCAGCAGCTTGGGGGACAACTCTGGAAACACCATATATTTT.

This clonotype was picked up many times. This chain links TRBV10-3 with TRBJ1-2; 8 bases match TRBD1. The CDR3 has 13 residues. CDR1 is ENHRY, CDR2 SYGVKD, per germline. With 7 bases clipped from V and 7 bases from J, the junction kept 8 bases outside the gene matches. The CDR3 reads CAIMGQGARGYTF. The CDR3 DNA sequence: TGTGCCATCATGGGTCAGGGGGCGCGTGGCTACACCTTC.

Ten or more counts support this clonotype. This chain uses TRBV12-3 or TRBV12-4 with TRBJ2-3; D is undetermined. Trimming shortened V by 2 bases and J by 3 bases, and 0 bases separated the two germline ends. This CDR3 spans 11 amino acids. The CDR3 is CASSLTDTQYF. DNA of the CDR3: TGTGCCAGCAGTTTAACAGATACGCAGTATTTT.